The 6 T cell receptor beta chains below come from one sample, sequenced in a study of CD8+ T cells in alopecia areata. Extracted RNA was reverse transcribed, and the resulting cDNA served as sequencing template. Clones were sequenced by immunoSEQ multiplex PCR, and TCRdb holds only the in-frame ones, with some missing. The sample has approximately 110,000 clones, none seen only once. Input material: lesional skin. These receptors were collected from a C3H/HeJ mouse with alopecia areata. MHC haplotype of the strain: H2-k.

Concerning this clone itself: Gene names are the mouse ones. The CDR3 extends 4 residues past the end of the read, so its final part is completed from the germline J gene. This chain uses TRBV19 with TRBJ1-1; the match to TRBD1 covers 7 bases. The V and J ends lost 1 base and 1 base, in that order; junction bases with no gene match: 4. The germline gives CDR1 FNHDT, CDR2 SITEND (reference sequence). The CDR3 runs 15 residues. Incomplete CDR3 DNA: TGTGCCAGCAGTATATTGTCAGGGGGGAACACA. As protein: CASSILSGGNT. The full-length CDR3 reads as CASSILSGGNTEVFF. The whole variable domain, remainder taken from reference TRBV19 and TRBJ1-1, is GGIITQTPKFLIGQEGQKLTLKCQQNFNHDTMYWYRQDSGKGLRLIYYSITENDLQKGDLSEGYDASREKKSSFSLTVTSAQKNEMAVFLCASSILSGGNTEVFFGKGTRLTVV.

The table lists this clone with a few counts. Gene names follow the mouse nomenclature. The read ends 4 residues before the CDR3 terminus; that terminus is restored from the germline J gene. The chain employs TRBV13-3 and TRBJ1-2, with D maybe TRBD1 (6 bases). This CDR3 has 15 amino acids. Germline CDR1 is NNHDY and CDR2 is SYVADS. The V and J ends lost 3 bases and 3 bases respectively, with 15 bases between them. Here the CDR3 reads CASSARGGGDSDYTF. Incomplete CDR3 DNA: TGTGCCAGCAGTGCCAGGGGAGGAGGGGACTCC.

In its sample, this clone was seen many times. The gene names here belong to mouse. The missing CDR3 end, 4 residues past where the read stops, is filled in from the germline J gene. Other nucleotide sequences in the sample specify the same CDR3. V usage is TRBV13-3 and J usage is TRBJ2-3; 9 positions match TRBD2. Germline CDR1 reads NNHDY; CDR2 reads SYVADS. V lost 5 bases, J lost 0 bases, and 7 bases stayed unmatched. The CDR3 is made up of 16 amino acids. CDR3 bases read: TGTGCCAGCAGCCCTGACTGGGGGTCTAGTGCAGAA. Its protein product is CASSPDWGSSAE. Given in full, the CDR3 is CASSPDWGSSAETLYF.

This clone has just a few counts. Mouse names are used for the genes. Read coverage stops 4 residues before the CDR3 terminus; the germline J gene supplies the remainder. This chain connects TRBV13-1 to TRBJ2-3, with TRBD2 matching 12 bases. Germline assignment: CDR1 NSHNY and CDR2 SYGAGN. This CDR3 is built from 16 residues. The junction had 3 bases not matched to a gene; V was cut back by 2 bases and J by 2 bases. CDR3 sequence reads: CASSEGTGGFAETLYF. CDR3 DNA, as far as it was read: TGTGCCAGCAGTGAGGGGACTGGGGGGTTTGCAGAA.

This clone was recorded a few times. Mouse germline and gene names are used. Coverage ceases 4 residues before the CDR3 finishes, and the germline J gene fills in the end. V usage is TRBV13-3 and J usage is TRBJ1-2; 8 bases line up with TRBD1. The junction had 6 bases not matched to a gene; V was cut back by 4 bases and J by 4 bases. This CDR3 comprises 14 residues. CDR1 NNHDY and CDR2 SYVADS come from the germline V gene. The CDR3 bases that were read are TGTGCCAGCAGTCCGACAGGGGATTTCTCC. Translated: CASSPTGDFS. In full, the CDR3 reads CASSPTGDFSDYTF.

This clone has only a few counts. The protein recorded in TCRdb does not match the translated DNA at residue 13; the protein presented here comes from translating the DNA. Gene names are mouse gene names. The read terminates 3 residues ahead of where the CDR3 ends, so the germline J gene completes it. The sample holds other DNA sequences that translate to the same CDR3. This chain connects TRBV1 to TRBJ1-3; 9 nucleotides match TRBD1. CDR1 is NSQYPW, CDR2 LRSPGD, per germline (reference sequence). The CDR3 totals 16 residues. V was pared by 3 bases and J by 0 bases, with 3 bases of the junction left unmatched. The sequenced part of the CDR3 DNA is TGCACCTGCAGTGCGGGACAGGGCGATTCTGGAAATACG. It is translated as CTCSAGQGDSGNT. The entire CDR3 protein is CTCSAGQGDSGNTLYF.